This T cell receptor beta chain was captured by sequencing in a study of T cells in Graves' hyperthyroidism and ophthalmopathy. Amplification yielded TCR beta CDR3 regions, with RNA transcripts as the source. The HTBI primer set drove a first-round RT-PCR of the TCR CDR3. In TCRdb, the multiplex PCR reads were re-called with MiXCR into one record per CDR3 protein. The repertoire consists of roughly 500,000 distinct CDR3 sequences, with around a fifth occurring once and the leading ten covering around 47%. Germline V lookup: CDR1 KGHDR, CDR2 SFDVKD. This CDR3 region has 14 residues. The V gene lost 0 bases and the J gene lost 2 bases, with 6 bases spanning the gap.

The sequenced sample consisted of blood. The chain employs TRBV24-1 and TRBJ1-2; D is undetermined. The clonotype originates from a woman aged 70-85 years with Graves' ophthalmopathy. CDR3 sequence: CATSDLVRNYGYTF. The CDR3 DNA sequence: TGTGCCACCAGTGATTTGGTACGAAACTATGGCTACACCTTC.